This passage covers 25 T cell receptor beta chains from one sample sequenced in a study of shared clonotypes between healthy human individuals. Naive CD8 cells lacked CD45RO and underwent positive selection for CCR7, leaving out terminally differentiated effector memory CD45RA+ cells. Assay: immunoSEQ multiplex PCR; the TCRdb copy retains only in-frame clones and omits some. The sample includes more than 500,000 clones, roughly 96% of them seen just once. Sequencing was performed on naive CD8+ T cells sorted from blood. The source is a woman under 40 in good health.

V and J are TRBV29-1 and TRBJ2-7, with 9 bases aligning to TRBD1. CDR1 SQVTM and CDR2 ANQGSEA come from the germline V gene. This CDR3 contains 13 residues. The V segment lost 7 bases and the J segment 3 bases; nucleotides outside the gene matches: 7. The CDR3 is CSDAQGASYEQYF. DNA for the CDR3: TGCAGCGACGCACAGGGGGCCAGCTACGAGCAGTACTTC.

The genes are TRBV7-8 and TRBJ1-1, with D possibly TRBD1 on 6 matching bases. The CDR3 runs 15 residues. The germline V and J ends were trimmed by 4 bases and 2 bases, with 14 bases remaining between them. Germline assignment: CDR1 SGHVS and CDR2 FQNEAQ. The CDR3 DNA reads as TGTGCCAGCAGCTCTACGGGGGGGGCTAACACTGAAGCTTTCTTT. The encoded protein is CASSSTGGANTEAFF. Based on the CDR3 plus reference TRBV7-8 and TRBJ1-1, the full variable domain is GAGVSQSPRYKVAKRGQDVALRCDPISGHVSLFWYQQALGQGPEFLTYFQNEAQLDKSGLPSDRFFAERPEGSVSTLKIQRTQQEDSAVYLCASSSTGGANTEAFFGQGTRLTVV.

This chain links TRBV27 with TRBJ2-2; D gene unclear. Trimming took 7 bases from V and 6 from J, leaving 6 bases between them. The germline V gene has CDR1 MNHEY and CDR2 SMNVEV (reference sequence). The CDR3 spans 11 residues. The CDR3 sequence: CASKLAGELFF. CDR3 DNA sequence: TGTGCCAGCAAACTTGCCGGGGAGCTGTTTTTT.

This sequence joins TRBV4-2 and TRBJ1-1, with D uncertain. Per the germline V gene, CDR1 is LGHNA and CDR2 is YNFKEQ. The CDR3 has 14 residues. The germline V and J ends were trimmed by 4 bases and 0 bases, with 9 bases remaining between them. The CDR3 here is CASSPSGMNTEAFF. As DNA, the CDR3 is TGTGCCAGCAGCCCCTCCGGGATGAACACTGAAGCTTTCTTT.

The rearrangement links TRBV13 to TRBJ1-2; D might be TRBD1 (6 bases). The CDR3 loop spans 17 amino acids. Looked up from germline, CDR1 is PRHDT and CDR2 is FYEKMQ (reference sequence). Trimming removed 4 bases at V and 2 bases at J, with 20 bases between. CDR3 loop: CASSSPGHLEQNYGYTF. The CDR3 DNA sequence: TGTGCCAGCAGCTCTCCGGGACACCTAGAACAAAACTATGGCTACACCTTC.

This chain joins TRBV5-4 and TRBJ2-7; D remains ambiguous. This CDR3 region has 11 residues. From germline, CDR1 is SGHNT and CDR2 YYREEE (reference sequence). The V end lost 4 bases, the J end lost 5 bases, and 7 bases lay between the germline ends. The chain's CDR3 is CASSNTDEQYF. The CDR3 DNA sequence: TGTGCCAGCAGCAACACTGACGAGCAGTACTTC.

V gene TRBV27 combines with J gene TRBJ2-7; D call uncertain. CDR1 and CDR2 (germline): MNHEY, SMNVEV (reference sequence). Trimming shortened V by 6 bases and J by 3 bases, and 15 bases separated the two germline ends. The CDR3 is 14 amino acids. The CDR3 is CASSLGIQGYEQYF. The CDR3 coding sequence is TGTGCCAGCAGCCTAGGGATTCAAGGCTACGAGCAGTACTTC.

This chain links TRBV5-8 with TRBJ1-5; no firm D call. This CDR3 contains 15 residues. Per germline, CDR1 SGHTS and CDR2 YDEGEE. Between the trimmed V and J ends, which lost 1 base and 0 bases, there was a span of 8 bases. The CDR3 DNA follows: TGTGCCAGCAGCTTGAGTGGGAATAGCAATCAGCCCCAGCATTTT. As protein: CASSLSGNSNQPQHF.

The V and J genes are TRBV4-1 and TRBJ2-6, with D possibly matching TRBD1 (6 bases). The CDR3 has 15 amino acids. V was clipped by 6 bases and J by 1 base, with 10 bases between them. Germline CDR1 and CDR2: MGHRA and YSYEKL. CDR3 DNA: TGCGCCAGCAGAGGGGGAACATCTGGGGCCAACGTCCTGACTTTC. Its protein product is CASRGGTSGANVLTF.

The chain carries TRBV10-2 and TRBJ2-1; the D gene is possibly TRBD1 (6 bases). The CDR3 has 13 residues. Trimming took off 7 bases at V and 9 bases at J, with 16 bases between the two ends. Germline lookup yields CDR1 WSHSY and CDR2 SAAADI. The CDR3 region has the DNA TGCGCCAGCATGCCAGGGGAAATTACTGAGCAGTTCTTC. As protein: CASMPGEITEQFF.

V and J are TRBV19 and TRBJ1-3; D uncertain. The CDR3 consists of 14 residues. V was pared by 3 bases and J by 0 bases, with 6 bases between. Germline CDR1 LNHDA, CDR2 SQIVND (reference sequence). DNA of the CDR3: TGTGCCAGTAGTATCTTAAACTCTGGAAACACCATATATTTT. Translating it yields CASSILNSGNTIYF.

The V call is TRBV5-6, the J call TRBJ2-1; 13 bases line up with TRBD2. CDR3 size: 14 residues. Germline V gene sequence: CDR1 SGHDT, CDR2 YYEEEE. Germline trimming cut 5 bases from V and 10 bases from J; bases unmatched to any gene: 6. CDR3 amino acids: CASSLTSGRREQFF. The CDR3 DNA follows: TGTGCCAGCAGTTTGACTAGCGGGAGGCGGGAGCAGTTCTTC.

V is TRBV27 and J is TRBJ1-1; possible D gene TRBD1, 5 bases. Looked up from germline, CDR1 is MNHEY and CDR2 is SMNVEV (reference sequence). This CDR3 is 14 amino acids long. Trimming pared 11 bases from V and 0 bases from J, leaving 16 bases between. DNA for the CDR3: TGTGCCGCTGGGGCCATGGCACTGAACACTGAAGCTTTCTTT. Translation: CAAGAMALNTEAFF.

As for this clone: Other DNA sequences from this sample encode an identical CDR3 as well. The rearrangement links TRBV27 to TRBJ2-7; maybe TRBD2 (6 bases). This CDR3 comprises 15 residues. V gave up 5 bases and J gave up 0 bases, with 14 bases separating them. Germline lookup yields CDR1 MNHEY and CDR2 SMNVEV (reference sequence). CDR3 sequence reads: CASSPVGGSSYEQYF. The CDR3 DNA sequence: TGTGCCAGCAGTCCGGTTGGGGGGTCCTCCTACGAGCAGTACTTC.

In this sample, this clone turned up a few times. The chain uses TRBV2 and TRBJ2-7; D is ambiguous. The CDR3 has 15 amino acids. In germline, CDR1 is SNHLY, CDR2 FYNNEI. V was clipped by 0 bases and J by 1 base, with 10 bases between them. This CDR3 reads CASSEAFNLSYEQYF. Here the CDR3 DNA reads TGTGCCAGCAGTGAAGCGTTTAACTTATCCTACGAGCAGTACTTC.

This clone appeared once. The chain joins TRBV11-2 to TRBJ1-4; TRBD1 might be the D (6 bases). CDR3 length: 16 amino acids. V lost 0 bases, J lost 6 bases, and 14 bases lay in between. CDR1 is SGHAT, CDR2 FQNNGV, per germline. As DNA, the CDR3 is TGTGCCAGCAGCTTAGAAGGGGGGCTCCTTTATGAAAAACTGTTTTTT. Translating it yields CASSLEGGLLYEKLFF.

The chain has TRBV28 and TRBJ1-2; 7 bases line up with TRBD1. CDR3 length equals 16 residues. V was pared by 0 bases and J by 1 base, with 5 bases of the junction left unmatched. CDR1 is MDHEN, CDR2 SYDVKM, per germline. The CDR3 is CASSLWGAGGNYGYTF. In DNA form, the CDR3 reads TGTGCCAGCAGTTTATGGGGGGCAGGGGGTAACTATGGCTACACCTTC.

This chain connects TRBV5-4 to TRBJ2-7; D is unresolved. Germline assignment: CDR1 SGHNT and CDR2 YYREEE (reference sequence). The CDR3 extends over 14 amino acids. V was clipped by 0 bases and J by 0 bases, with 7 bases between them. The CDR3 loop is CASSLDDTSYEQYF. The CDR3 DNA follows: TGTGCCAGCAGCTTGGACGACACCTCCTACGAGCAGTACTTC. Complete variable domain (other parts from reference TRBV5-4 and TRBJ2-7): ETGVTQSPTHLIKTRGQQVTLRCSSQSGHNTVSWYQQALGQGPQFIFQYYREEENGRGNFPPRFSGLQFPNYSSELNVNALELDDSALYLCASSLDDTSYEQYFGPGTRLTVT.

The chain employs TRBV9 and TRBJ2-7; no reliable D call. This CDR3 comprises 13 residues. CDR1 SGDLS and CDR2 YYNGEE come from the germline V gene. Trimming took 0 bases from V and 6 from J, leaving 10 bases between them. CDR3 coding DNA: TGTGCCAGCAGCGTAGAAAACTCTCCCGAGCAGTACTTC. Translation gives CASSVENSPEQYF. Supplemented by reference TRBV9 and TRBJ2-7, the full variable domain reads DSGVTQTPKHLITATGQRVTLRCSPRSGDLSVYWYQQSLDQGLQFLIQYYNGEERAKGNILERFSAQQFPDLHSELNLSSLELGDSALYFCASSVENSPEQYFGPGTRLTVT.

J is TRBJ2-1 and V is TRBV4-1; D ambiguous. Trimming pared 3 bases from V and 6 bases from J, leaving 12 bases between. Germline V gene lookup returns CDR1 MGHRA and CDR2 YSYEKL. The CDR3 has 14 amino acids. The CDR3 DNA follows: TGCGCCAGCAGCCAGGTAGCCACCCCCAATGAGCAGTTCTTC. Its protein product is CASSQVATPNEQFF.

The chain recombines TRBV21-1 with TRBJ2-1; the table's D call TRBD2 went unverified against the DNA. TRBV21-1 is listed as a pseudogene. The CDR3 consists of 15 residues. Here the CDR3 reads CASSKAREPYNEQFF. Written as DNA, the CDR3 is TGTGCCAGCAGCAAAGCGCGGGAGCCCTACAATGAGCAGTTCTTC.

The gene calls are TRBV4-1 and TRBJ2-7; D call uncertain. Germline-derived CDR1 and CDR2 are MGHRA and YSYEKL. This CDR3 has 14 amino acids. V shed 2 bases and J shed 7 bases, with 15 bases lying between them. CDR3 in DNA: TGCGCCAGCAGCCAAAAGTTGAAGCTGGGGGAGCAGTACTTC. The encoded protein is CASSQKLKLGEQYF.

V and J are TRBV7-9 and TRBJ2-5; D gene uncertain. This CDR3 contains 12 residues. Germline CDR1 and CDR2: SEHNR and FQNEAQ (reference sequence). V dropped 5 bases and J dropped 9 bases, with 13 bases sitting between them. The CDR3 spells CASSPDGEAQYF. CDR3 bases: TGTGCCAGCAGCCCCGACGGTGAGGCCCAGTACTTC.

The gene calls are TRBV2 and TRBJ2-2; D ambiguous. The CDR3 length is 13 residues. Germline V gene lookup returns CDR1 SNHLY and CDR2 FYNNEI. V was clipped by 0 bases and J by 4 bases, with 3 bases between them. The CDR3 protein is CASSEATTGELFF. CDR3 in DNA: TGTGCCAGCAGTGAAGCGACCACCGGGGAGCTGTTTTTT. The full variable domain, its missing parts supplied by reference TRBV2 and TRBJ2-2, is EPEVTQTPSHQVTQMGQEVILRCVPISNHLYFYWYRQILGQKVEFLVSFYNNEISEKSEIFDDQFSVERPDGSNFTLKIRSTKLEDSAMYFCASSEATTGELFFGEGSRLTVL.

The chain recombines TRBV28 with TRBJ2-6; D gene unclear. Deletions cut 3 bases from V and 0 bases from J, with 6 bases between. This CDR3 is 15 amino acids long. Per the germline V gene, CDR1 is MDHEN and CDR2 is SYDVKM. CDR3: CASSFKVSGANVLTF. The CDR3 DNA reads as TGTGCCAGCAGTTTCAAGGTCTCTGGGGCCAACGTCCTGACTTTC.